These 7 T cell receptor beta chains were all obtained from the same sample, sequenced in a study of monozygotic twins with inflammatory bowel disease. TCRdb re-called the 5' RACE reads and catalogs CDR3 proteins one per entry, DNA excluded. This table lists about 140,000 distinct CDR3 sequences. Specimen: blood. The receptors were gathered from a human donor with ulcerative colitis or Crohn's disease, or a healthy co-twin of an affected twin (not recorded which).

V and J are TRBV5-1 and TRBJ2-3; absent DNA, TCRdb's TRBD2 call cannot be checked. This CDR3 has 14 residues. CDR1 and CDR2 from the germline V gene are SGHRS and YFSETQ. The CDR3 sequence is CASSSSSPTDTQYF. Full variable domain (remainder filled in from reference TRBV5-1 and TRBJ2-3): KAGVTQTPRYLIKTRGQQVTLSCSPISGHRSVSWYQQTPGQGLQFLFEYFSETQRNKGNFPGRFSGRQFSNSRSEMNVSTLELGDSALYLCASSSSSPTDTQYFGPGTRLTVL.

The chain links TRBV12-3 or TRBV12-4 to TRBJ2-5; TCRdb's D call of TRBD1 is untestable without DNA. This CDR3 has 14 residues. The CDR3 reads CASSSRTRQETQYF.

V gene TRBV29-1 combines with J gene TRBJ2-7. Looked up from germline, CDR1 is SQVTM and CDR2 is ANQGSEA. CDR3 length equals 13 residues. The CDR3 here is CSVEVVAAYEQYF.

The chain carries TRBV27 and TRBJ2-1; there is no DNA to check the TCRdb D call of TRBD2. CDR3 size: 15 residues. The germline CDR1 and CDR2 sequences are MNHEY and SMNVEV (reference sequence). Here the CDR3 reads CAVNSGTSVVNEQFF.

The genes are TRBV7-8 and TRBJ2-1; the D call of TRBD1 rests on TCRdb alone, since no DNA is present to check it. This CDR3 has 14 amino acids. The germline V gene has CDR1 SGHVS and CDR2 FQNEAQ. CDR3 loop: CASSLRRGGGEQFF.

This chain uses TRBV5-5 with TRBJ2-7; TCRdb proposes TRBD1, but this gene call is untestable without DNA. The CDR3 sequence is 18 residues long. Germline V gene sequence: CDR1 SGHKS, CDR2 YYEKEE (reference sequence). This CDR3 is CASSLSQGASGSPYEQYF.

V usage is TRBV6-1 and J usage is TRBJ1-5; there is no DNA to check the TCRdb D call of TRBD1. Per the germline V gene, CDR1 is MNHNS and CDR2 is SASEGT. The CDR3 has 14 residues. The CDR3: CASSPGGGRQPQHF.